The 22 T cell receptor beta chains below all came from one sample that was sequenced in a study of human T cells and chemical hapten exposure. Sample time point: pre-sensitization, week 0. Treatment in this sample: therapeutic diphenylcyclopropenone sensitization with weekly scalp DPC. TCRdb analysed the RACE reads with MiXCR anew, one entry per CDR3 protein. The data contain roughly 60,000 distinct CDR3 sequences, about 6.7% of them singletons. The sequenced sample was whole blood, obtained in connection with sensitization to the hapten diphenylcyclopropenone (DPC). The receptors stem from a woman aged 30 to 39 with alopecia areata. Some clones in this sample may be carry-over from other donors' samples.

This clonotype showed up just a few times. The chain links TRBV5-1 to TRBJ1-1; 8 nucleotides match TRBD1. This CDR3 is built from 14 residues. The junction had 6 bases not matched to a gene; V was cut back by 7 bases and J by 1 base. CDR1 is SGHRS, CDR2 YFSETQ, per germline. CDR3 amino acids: CASDPGTGNTEAFF. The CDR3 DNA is TGCGCCAGCGATCCCGGGACAGGGAACACTGAAGCTTTCTTT.

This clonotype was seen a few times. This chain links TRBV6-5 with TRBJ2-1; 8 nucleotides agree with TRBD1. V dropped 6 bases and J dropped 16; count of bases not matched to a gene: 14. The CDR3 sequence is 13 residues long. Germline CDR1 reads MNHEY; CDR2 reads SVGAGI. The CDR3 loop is CASRAGQGFAGFF. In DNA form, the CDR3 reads TGTGCCAGCAGGGCTGGACAGGGTTTCGCGGGATTCTTC.

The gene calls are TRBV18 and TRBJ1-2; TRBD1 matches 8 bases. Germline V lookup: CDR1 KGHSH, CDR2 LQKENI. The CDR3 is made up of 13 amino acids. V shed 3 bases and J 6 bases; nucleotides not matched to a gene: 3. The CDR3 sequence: CASSPGQGDGYTF. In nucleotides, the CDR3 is TGTGCCAGCTCACCTGGACAGGGAGATGGCTACACCTTC.

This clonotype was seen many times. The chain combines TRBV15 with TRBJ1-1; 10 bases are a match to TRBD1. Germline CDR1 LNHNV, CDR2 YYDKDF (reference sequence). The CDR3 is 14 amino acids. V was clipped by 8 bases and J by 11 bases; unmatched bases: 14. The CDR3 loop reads CATSSRNWDRGAFF. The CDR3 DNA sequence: TGTGCCACCTCCAGCAGAAATTGGGACAGGGGTGCTTTCTTT.

The CDR3 reads CASNNPSGGYNEQFF. CDR3 coding DNA: TGTGCCAGCAACAATCCCTCCGGGGGCTACAATGAGCAGTTCTTC. The chain couples TRBV5-5 to TRBJ2-1, with D possibly TRBD2 on 6 matching bases. The germline V gene encodes CDR1 SGHKS and CDR2 YYEKEE (reference sequence). CDR3 length: 15 amino acids. V was trimmed by 6 bases and J by 3 bases, leaving 16 bases between them.

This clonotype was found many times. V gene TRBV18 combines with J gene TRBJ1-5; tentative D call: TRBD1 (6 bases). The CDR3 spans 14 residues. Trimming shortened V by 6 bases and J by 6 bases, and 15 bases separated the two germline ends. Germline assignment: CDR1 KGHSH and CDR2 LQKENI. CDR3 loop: CASSEYREFQPQHF. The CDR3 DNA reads TGTGCCAGCTCGGAGTACAGGGAATTTCAGCCCCAGCATTTT.

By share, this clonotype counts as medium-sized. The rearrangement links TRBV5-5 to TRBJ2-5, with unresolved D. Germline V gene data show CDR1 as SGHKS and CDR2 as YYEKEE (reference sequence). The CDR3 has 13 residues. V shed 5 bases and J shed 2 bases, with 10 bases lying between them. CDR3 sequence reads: CASSQYGQETQYF. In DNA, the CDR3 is TGTGCCAGCAGTCAGTACGGACAAGAGACCCAGTACTTC.

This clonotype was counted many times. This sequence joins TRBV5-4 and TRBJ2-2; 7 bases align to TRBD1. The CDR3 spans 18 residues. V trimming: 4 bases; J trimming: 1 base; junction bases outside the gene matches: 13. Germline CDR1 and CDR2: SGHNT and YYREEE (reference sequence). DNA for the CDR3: TGTGCCAGCAGCAGATTGACAGGGTGGGTGGAGAACACCGGGGAGCTGTTTTTT. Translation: CASSRLTGWVENTGELFF.

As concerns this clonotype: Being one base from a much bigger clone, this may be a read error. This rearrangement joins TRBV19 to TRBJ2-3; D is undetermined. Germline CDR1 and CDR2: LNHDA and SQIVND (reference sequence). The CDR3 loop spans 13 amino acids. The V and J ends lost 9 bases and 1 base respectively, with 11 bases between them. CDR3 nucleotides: TGTGCCAGCAAACACACCGGCACAGATACGCAGTATTTT. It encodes CASKHTGTDTQYF.

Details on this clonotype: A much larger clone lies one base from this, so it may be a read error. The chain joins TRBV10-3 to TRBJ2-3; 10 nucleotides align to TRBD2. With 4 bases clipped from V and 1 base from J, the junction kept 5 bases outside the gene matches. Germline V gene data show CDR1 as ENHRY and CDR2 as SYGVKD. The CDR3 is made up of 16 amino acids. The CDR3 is CAISGSGGACTDTQYF. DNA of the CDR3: TGTGCCATCAGTGGAAGCGGGGGGGCCTGCACAGATACGCAGTATTTT.

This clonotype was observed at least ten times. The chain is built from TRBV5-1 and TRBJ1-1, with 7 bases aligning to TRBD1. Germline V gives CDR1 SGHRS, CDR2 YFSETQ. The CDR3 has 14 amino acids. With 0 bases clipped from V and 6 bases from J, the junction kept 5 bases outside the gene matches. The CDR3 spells CASSLVTGAAEAFF. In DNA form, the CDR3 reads TGCGCCAGCAGCTTGGTAACAGGGGCGGCTGAAGCTTTCTTT.

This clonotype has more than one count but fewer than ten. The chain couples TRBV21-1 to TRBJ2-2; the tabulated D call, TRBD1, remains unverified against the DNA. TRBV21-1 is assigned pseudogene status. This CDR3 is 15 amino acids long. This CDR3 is CASSSQGIYTGELFF. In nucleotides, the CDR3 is TGTGCCAGCAGCAGCCAGGGTATTTACACCGGGGAGCTGTTTTTT.

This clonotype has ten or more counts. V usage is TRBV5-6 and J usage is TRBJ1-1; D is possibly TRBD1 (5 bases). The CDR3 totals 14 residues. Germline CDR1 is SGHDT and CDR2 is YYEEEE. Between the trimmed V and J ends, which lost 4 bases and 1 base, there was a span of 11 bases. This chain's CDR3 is CASSADTPNTEAFF. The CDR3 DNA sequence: TGTGCCAGCAGCGCGGACACCCCGAACACTGAAGCTTTCTTT. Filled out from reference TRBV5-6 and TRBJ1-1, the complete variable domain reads DAGVTQSPTHLIKTRGQQVTLRCSPKSGHDTVSWYQQALGQGPQFIFQYYEEEERQRGNFPDRFSGHQFPNYSSELNVNALLLGDSALYLCASSADTPNTEAFFGQGTRLTVV.

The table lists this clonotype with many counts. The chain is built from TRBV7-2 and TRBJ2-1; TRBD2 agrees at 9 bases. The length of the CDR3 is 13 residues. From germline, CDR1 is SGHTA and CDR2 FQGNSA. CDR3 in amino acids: CAGETSGYNEQFF. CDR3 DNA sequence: TGTGCGGGAGAGACTAGCGGATACAATGAGCAGTTCTTC.

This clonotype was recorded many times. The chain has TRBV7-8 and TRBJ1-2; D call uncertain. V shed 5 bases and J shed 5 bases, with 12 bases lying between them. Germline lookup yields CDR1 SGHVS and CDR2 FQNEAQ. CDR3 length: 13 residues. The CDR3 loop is CASSPLAPYGYTF. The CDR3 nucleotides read TGTGCCAGCAGCCCATTGGCCCCATATGGCTACACCTTC.

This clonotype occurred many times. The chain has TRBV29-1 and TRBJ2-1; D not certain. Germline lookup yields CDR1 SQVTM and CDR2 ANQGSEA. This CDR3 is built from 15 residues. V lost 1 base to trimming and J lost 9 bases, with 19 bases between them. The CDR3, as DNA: TGCAGCGTTGAAGTCTTACTTCCCGGACCGTTTGAGCAGTTCTTC. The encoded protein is CSVEVLLPGPFEQFF.

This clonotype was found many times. The CDR3 region is CASSFLIAGANVLTF. For the CDR3, the DNA is TGCGCCAGCAGCTTTCTAATTGCTGGGGCCAACGTCCTGACTTTC. The chain carries TRBV5-1 and TRBJ2-6, with D hard to call. In germline, CDR1 is SGHRS, CDR2 YFSETQ. The CDR3 extends over 15 amino acids. Between the trimmed V and J ends, which lost 2 bases and 2 bases, there was a span of 8 bases.

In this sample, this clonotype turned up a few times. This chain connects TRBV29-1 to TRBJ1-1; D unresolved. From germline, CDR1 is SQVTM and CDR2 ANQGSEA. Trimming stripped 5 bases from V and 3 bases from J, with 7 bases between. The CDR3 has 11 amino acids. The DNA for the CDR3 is TGCAGCGTTCCCGGGTACACTGAAGCTTTCTTT. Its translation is CSVPGYTEAFF.

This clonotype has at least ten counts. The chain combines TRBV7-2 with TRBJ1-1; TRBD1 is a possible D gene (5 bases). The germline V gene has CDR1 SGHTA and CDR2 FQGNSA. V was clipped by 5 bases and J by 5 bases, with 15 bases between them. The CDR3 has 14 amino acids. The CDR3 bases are TGTGCCAGCAGCGACGGTCGGGGGTTAACTGAAGCTTTCTTT. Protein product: CASSDGRGLTEAFF.

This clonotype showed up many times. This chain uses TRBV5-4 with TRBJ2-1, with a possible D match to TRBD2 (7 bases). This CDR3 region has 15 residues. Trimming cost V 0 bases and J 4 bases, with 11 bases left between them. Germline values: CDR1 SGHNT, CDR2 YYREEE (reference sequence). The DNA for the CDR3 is TGTGCCAGCAGCTTGGGAGGGGGGGGATACAATGAGCAGTTCTTC. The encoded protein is CASSLGGGGYNEQFF.

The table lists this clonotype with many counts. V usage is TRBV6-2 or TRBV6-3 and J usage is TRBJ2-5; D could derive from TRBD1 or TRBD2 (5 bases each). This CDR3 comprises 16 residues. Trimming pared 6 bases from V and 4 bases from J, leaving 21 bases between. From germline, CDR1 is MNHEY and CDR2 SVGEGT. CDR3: CASRRMGDGLPETQYF. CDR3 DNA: TGTGCCAGCAGAAGAATGGGGGATGGGCTTCCAGAGACCCAGTACTTC.

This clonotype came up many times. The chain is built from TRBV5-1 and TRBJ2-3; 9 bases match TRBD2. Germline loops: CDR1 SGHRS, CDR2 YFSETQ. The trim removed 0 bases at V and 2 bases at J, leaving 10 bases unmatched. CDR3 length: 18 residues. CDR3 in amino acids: CASSLVSGGSRPTDTQYF. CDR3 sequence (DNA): TGCGCCAGCAGCTTGGTTAGCGGGGGATCGAGACCCACAGATACGCAGTATTTT.